What follows are 4 T cell receptor beta chains derived from one specimen sequenced in a study of post-analysis software for immune sequencing data. The TCR beta cDNA libraries contained unique molecular identifiers. Via MiXCR, TCRdb re-called the PCR reads, giving one row per CDR3 protein. The table includes over 150,000 distinct CDR3 sequences, around 34% detected once. Here the sequenced sample was blood, taken after autologous hematopoietic stem cell transplantation. The source is a girl between 10 and 17 years old with multiple sclerosis.

The chain carries TRBV20-1 and TRBJ2-7, with D maybe TRBD2 (6 bases). Germline V lookup: CDR1 DFQATT, CDR2 SNEGSKA (reference sequence). The CDR3 has 14 amino acids. The V end was cut by 3 bases, the J end by 2 bases, with 14 bases between. CDR3 in amino acids: CSASWGEVTYEQYF. The CDR3 nucleotides read TGCAGTGCTAGTTGGGGGGAGGTTACCTACGAGCAGTACTTC.

The CDR3 coding sequence is TGTGCCAGCAGTTTAACGAGACTAGGGGTCGATGAGCAGTTCTTC. This encodes CASSLTRLGVDEQFF. The chain is built from TRBV12-3 or TRBV12-4 and TRBJ2-1, with a tentative D call TRBD2 (6 bases). The V end was cut by 2 bases, the J end by 8 bases, with 16 bases between. CDR3 size: 15 residues.

The chain joins TRBV20-1 to TRBJ2-7; D gene ambiguous. The germline V gene encodes CDR1 DFQATT and CDR2 SNEGSKA (reference sequence). CDR3 size: 13 residues. Trimming took off 0 bases at V and 7 bases at J, with 13 bases between the two ends. CDR3 coding DNA: TGCAGTGCTAGAGATCTACTCGGCAATGAGCAGTACTTC. Its translation: CSARDLLGNEQYF.

DNA for the CDR3: TGTGCCAGCAGCTTAGAAATAGGGGGAGGGCAGCCCCAGCATTTT. Translating it yields CASSLEIGGGQPQHF. The chain employs TRBV7-2 and TRBJ1-5, with D possibly TRBD1 on 6 matching bases. Per the germline V gene, CDR1 is SGHTA and CDR2 is FQGNSA. The CDR3 covers 15 residues. Trimming pared 1 base from V and 7 bases from J, leaving 14 bases between.